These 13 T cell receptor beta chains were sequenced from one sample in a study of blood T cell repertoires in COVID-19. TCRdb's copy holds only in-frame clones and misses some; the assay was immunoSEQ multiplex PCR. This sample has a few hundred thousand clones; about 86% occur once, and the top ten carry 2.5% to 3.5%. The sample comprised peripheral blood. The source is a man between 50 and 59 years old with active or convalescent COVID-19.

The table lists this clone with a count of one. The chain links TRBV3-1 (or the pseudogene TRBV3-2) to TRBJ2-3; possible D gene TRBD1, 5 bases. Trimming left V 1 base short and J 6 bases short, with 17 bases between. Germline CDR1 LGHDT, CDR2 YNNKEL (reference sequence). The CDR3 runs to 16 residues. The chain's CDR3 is CASSQVRALSWDTQYF. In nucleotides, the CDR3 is TGTGCCAGCAGCCAAGTCAGGGCCCTTAGTTGGGATACGCAGTATTTT.

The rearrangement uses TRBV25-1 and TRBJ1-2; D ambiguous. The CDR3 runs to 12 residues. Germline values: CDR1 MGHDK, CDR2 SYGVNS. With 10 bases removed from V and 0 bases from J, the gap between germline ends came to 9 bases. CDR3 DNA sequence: TGTGCCACCCAGGATGCTAACTATGGCTACACCTTC. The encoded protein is CATQDANYGYTF.

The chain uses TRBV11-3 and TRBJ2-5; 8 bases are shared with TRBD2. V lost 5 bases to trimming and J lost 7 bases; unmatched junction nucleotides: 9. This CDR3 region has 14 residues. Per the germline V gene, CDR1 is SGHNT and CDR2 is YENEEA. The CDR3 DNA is TGTGCCAGCAGCCCCGGGGGGGAGATCGGGACCCAGTACTTC. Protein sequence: CASSPGGEIGTQYF.

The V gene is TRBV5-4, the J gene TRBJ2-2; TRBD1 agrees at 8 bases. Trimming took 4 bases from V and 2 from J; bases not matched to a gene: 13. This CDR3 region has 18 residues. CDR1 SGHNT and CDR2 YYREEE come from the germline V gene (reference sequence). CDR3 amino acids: CASSEPRVGTGNTGELFF. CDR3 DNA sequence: TGTGCCAGCAGCGAGCCCCGCGTCGGGACAGGAAACACCGGGGAGCTGTTTTTT.

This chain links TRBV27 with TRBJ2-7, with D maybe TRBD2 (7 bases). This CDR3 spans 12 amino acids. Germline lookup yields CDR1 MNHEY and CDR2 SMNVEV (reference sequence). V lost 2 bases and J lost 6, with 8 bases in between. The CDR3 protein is CASSLRGGEQYF. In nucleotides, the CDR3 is TGTGCCAGCAGTTTAAGGGGGGGCGAGCAGTACTTC.

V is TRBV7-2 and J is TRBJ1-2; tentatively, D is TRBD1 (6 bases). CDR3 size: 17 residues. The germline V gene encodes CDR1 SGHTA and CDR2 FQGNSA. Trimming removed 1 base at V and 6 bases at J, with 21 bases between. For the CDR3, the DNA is TGTGCCAGCAGCTTAGAGATACTTACAGGGCTCGGAGATGGCTACACCTTC. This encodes CASSLEILTGLGDGYTF.

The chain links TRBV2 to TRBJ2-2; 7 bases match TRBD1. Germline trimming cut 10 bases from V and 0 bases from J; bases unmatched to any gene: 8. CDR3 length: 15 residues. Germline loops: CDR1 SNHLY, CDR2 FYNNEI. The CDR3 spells CATRPGTANTGELFF. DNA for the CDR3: TGTGCCACCCGCCCCGGGACAGCGAACACCGGGGAGCTGTTTTTT.

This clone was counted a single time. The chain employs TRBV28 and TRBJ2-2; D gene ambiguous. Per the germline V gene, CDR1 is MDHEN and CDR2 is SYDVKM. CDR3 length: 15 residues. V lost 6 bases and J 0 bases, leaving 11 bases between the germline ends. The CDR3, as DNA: TGTGCCAGCAGGCACATTCCTTCGAACACCGGGGAGCTGTTTTTT. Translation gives CASRHIPSNTGELFF.

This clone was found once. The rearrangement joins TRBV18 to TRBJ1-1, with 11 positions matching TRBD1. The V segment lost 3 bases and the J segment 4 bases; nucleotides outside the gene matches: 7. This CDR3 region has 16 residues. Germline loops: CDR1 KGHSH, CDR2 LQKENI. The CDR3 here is CASSPGTGGWGTEAFF. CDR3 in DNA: TGTGCCAGCTCACCGGGGACAGGGGGATGGGGCACTGAAGCTTTCTTT.

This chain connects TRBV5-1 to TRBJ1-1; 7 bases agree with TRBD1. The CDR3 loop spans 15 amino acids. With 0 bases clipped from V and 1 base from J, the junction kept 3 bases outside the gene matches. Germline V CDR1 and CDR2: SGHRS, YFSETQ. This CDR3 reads CASSLDGTANTEAFF. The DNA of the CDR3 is TGCGCCAGCAGCTTGGATGGGACAGCGAACACTGAAGCTTTCTTT.

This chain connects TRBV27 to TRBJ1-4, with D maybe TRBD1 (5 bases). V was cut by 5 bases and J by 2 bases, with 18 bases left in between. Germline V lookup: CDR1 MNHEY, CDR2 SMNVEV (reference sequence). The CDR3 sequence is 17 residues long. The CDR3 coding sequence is TGTGCCAGCAGTCGGGGGGGACCAGGGATCACTAATGAAAAACTGTTTTTT. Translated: CASSRGGPGITNEKLFF.

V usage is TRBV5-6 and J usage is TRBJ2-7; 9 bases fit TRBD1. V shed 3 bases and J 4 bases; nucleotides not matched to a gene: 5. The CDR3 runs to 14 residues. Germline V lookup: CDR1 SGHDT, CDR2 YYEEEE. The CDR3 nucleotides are TGTGCCAGCAGCTGGGGACAGGGAATTTACGAGCAGTACTTC. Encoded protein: CASSWGQGIYEQYF. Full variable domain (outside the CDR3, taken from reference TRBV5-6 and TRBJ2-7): DAGVTQSPTHLIKTRGQQVTLRCSPKSGHDTVSWYQQALGQGPQFIFQYYEEEERQRGNFPDRFSGHQFPNYSSELNVNALLLGDSALYLCASSWGQGIYEQYFGPGTRLTVT.

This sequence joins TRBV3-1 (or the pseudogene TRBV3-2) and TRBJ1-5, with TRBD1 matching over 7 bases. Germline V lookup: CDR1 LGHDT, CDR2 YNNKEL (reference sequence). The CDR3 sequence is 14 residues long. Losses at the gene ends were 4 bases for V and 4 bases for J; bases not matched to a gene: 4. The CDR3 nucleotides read TGTGCCAGCAGCCTGGGACAGCTTAATCAGCCCCAGCATTTT. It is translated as CASSLGQLNQPQHF.